This T cell receptor (beta chain) was sequenced for a study of beta chain features in type 1 diabetes. The overall study: Cell yields, gender and age were comparable in patients and healthy donors.

Notes on the study in general: It was among patients, rather than healthy donors, that naive, central memory and Treg TCRB repertoires appeared more similar. It was possible that PCR favored shorter templates, equally so in patients and controls.

CD4+ cells of the naive, central memory, regulatory and stem cell-like memory types were sorted via CD45RO/CCR7/CD25/CD127/CD95/CD27. Germline V lookup: CDR1 SGHTA, CDR2 FQGNSA. V dropped 6 bases and J dropped 1 base, with 12 bases sitting between them. The CDR3 is 14 amino acids. Since all of the isolated RNA was reverse transcribed, expressed TCRB transcripts were what got sequenced. Assay: immunoSEQ multiplex PCR; the TCRdb copy retains only in-frame clones and omits some. This table has 600,000 to 650,000 clones, less than 20% appearing once. As to this clone: The antigen is not known.

Sample: naive CD4+ T cells from blood. The chain combines TRBV7-2 with TRBJ2-5; TRBD2 might be the D (6 bases). The sequence was collected from a young man in good health. CDR3 nucleotides: TGTGCCAGCAGAAGTCCGGGACTCCAAGAGACCCAGTACTTC. Its translation: CASRSPGLQETQYF.